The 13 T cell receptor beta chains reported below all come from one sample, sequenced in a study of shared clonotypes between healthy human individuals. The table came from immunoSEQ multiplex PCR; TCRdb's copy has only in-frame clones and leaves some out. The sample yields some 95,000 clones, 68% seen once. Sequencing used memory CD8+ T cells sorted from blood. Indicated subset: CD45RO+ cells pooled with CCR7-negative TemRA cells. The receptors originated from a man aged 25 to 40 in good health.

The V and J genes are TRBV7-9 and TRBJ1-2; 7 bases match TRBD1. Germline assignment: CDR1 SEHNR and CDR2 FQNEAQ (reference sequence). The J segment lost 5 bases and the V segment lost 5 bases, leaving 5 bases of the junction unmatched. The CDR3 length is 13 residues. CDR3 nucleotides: TGTGCCAGCAGCGCAGAGACAGGGTATGGCTACACCTTC. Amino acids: CASSAETGYGYTF.

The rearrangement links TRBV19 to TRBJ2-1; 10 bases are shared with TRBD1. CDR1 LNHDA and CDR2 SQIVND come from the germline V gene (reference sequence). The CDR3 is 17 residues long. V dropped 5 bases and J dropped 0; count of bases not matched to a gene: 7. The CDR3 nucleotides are TGTGCCAGTAGTCGGGACAGGGGACCAACCTCCTACAATGAGCAGTTCTTC. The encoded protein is CASSRDRGPTSYNEQFF.

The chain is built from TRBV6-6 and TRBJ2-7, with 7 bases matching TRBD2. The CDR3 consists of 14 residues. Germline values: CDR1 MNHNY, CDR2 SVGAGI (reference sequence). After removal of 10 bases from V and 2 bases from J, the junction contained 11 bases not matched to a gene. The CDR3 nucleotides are TGTGCCACGACCCGGGGGGTGGGTGCCTACGAGCAGTACTTC. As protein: CATTRGVGAYEQYF.

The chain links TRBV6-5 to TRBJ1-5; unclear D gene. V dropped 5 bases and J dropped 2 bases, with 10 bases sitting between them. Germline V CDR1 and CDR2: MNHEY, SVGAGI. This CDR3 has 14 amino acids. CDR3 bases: TGTGCCAGCAGTGATAGGTTAGGCAATCAGCCCCAGCATTTT. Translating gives CASSDRLGNQPQHF.

CDR3 amino acids: CASSEGRGQRIYNEQFF. The CDR3 DNA follows: TGTGCCAGCAGTGAAGGCCGAGGACAGAGGATATACAATGAGCAGTTCTTC. The gene calls are TRBV6-1 and TRBJ2-1, with D possibly matching TRBD1 (6 bases). The length of the CDR3 is 17 residues. Germline values: CDR1 MNHNS, CDR2 SASEGT. The V gene lost 1 base and the J gene lost 4 bases, with 17 bases spanning the gap.

The CDR3 reads CASSLAREGLNGYTF. CDR3 sequence (DNA): TGTGCCAGCAGCTTAGCGCGGGAGGGCCTAAATGGCTACACCTTC. The chain carries TRBV7-9 and TRBJ1-2; D is unclear. The ends were cut back, 0 bases at V and 6 bases at J, with 14 bases in the middle. CDR1 and CDR2 (germline): SEHNR, FQNEAQ (reference sequence). The CDR3 extends over 15 amino acids.

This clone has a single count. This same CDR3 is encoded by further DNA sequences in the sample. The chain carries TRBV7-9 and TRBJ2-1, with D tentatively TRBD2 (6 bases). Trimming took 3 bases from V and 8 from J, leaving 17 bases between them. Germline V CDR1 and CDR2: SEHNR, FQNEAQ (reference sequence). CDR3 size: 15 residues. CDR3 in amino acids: CASSFSSGGVDEQFF. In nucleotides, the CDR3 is TGTGCCAGCAGCTTTTCTAGTGGAGGGGTGGATGAGCAGTTCTTC.

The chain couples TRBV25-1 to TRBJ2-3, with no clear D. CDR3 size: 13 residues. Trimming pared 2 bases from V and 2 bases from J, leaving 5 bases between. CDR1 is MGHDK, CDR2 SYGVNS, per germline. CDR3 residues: CASSETDTDTQYF. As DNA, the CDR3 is TGTGCCAGCAGTGAAACAGACACAGATACGCAGTATTTT.

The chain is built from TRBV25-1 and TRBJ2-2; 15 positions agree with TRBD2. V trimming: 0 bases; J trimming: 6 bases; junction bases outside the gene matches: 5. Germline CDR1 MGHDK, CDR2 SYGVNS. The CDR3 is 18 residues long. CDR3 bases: TGTGCCAGCAGTGAATATCGGACTAGCGGGAGGGCCGCCGGGGAGCTGTTTTTT. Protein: CASSEYRTSGRAAGELFF.

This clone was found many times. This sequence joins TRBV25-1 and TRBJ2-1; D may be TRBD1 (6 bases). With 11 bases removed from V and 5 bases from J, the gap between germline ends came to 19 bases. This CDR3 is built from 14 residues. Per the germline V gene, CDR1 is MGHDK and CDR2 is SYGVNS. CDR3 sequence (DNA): TGTGCCGGGAGCTCGACAGGATTACACAATGAGCAGTTCTTC. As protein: CAGSSTGLHNEQFF.

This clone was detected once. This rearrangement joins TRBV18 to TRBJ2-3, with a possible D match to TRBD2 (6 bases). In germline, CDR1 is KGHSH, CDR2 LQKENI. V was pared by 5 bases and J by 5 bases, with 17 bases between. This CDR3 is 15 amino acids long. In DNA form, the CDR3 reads TGTGCCAGCTCAGAACAGAGTTCCGGGGGAGATACGCAGTATTTT. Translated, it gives CASSEQSSGGDTQYF.

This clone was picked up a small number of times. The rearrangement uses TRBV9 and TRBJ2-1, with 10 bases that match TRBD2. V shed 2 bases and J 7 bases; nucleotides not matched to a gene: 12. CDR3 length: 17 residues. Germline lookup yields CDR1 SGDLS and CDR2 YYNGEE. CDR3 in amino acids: CASSVYPGTSVTNEQFF. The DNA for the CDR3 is TGTGCCAGCAGCGTTTACCCGGGGACTAGCGTTACGAATGAGCAGTTCTTC.

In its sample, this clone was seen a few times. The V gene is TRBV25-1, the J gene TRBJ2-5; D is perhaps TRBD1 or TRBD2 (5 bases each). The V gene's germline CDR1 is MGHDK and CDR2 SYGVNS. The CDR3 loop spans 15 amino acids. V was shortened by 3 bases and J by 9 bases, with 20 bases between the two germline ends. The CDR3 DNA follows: TGTGCCAGCAGTGACCCGGGACCCATCCAAGGGGCCCAGTACTTC. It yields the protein CASSDPGPIQGAQYF.